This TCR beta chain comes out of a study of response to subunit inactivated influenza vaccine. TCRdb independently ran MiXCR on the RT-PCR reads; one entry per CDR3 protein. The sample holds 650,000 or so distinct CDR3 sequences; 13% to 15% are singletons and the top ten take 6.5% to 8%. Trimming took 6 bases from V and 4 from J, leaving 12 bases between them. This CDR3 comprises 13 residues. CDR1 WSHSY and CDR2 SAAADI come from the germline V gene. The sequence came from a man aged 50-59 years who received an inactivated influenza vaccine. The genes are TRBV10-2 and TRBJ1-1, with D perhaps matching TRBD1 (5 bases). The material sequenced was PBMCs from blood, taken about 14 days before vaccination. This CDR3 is CASRRQIRTEAFF. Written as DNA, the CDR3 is TGCGCCAGCAGAAGACAGATTCGCACTGAAGCTTTCTTT.